This TCR beta chain came from a study of spatial heterogeneity in lung cancer. A single record per CDR3 protein comes from TCRdb applying MiXCR to the 5' RACE reads. The sample has roughly 14,000 distinct CDR3 sequences, about 9.4% seen once. By proportion, this clonotype is medium-sized. There are 16 residues in the CDR3. The V segment lost 5 bases and the J segment 4 bases; nucleotides outside the gene matches: 10. Looked up from germline, CDR1 is SEHNR and CDR2 is FQNEAQ (reference sequence). The time point: sample taken at primary tumor resection. TCRs were sequenced from unsorted whole RNA of tumor, nontumor lung or PBMC.

The TCR was taken from a male donor with early-stage non-small cell lung cancer. This chain uses TRBV7-9 with TRBJ1-3; TRBD1 aligns across 8 bases. The sample was PBMCs, taken at surgery. This CDR3 reads CASSRGTGLTGNTIYF. Here the CDR3 DNA reads TGTGCCAGCAGCCGTGGGACAGGCCTGACGGGAAACACCATATATTTT.